A single TCR beta chain is shown here with its context. It lacks a known antigen. The sample holds no much larger clone one base away, and base qualities are not on file. Using the deep immunoSEQ assay, multiplex PCR amplified TCR CDR3 regions from genomic DNA. Genomic DNA extracted from each cell subset was distributed evenly over all wells of several immunoSEQ 96-well plates, and each plate served as one replicate. For sorted subsets, 200 ng of genomic DNA, equivalent to around 31,000 T cell genomes, went into each replicate PCR. Purified libraries were quantified with a Qubit 3.0 fluorometer, sized on a Bioanalyzer 2100, and re-quantified with the KAPA Library Quantification kit. A separate single-read 150-cycle Illumina NextSeq 550 flow cell was used to sequence each immunoSEQ 96-well plate. The authors processed their data as follows. The immunoSEQ output contained only junctional sequences without quality scores, so filtering could not match that applied to full-length reads. Sequences were annotated with PyIR, a Python wrapper for IgBLAST v1.9, and V/J genes and CDR3 were assigned using IMGT germline references. Any read was removed if the V/J assignment was weak (E-value above 1e-6), the CDR3 was missing, or the read contained stop codons, out-of-frame junctions, or ambiguous translated residues. A V3J clonotype was defined by an identical inferred V gene, J gene, and CDR3 amino acid sequence. Percentage overlap between repertoires was computed as shared unique clonotypes divided by the size of the smaller repertoire. Three approaches were used to assess repertoire richness: RTK rarefaction, the Chao1 estimator, and Recon v2.1 estimates of unobserved clonotypes. Generation probabilities were computed with OLGA for all TCRbeta clonotypes obtained by the gDNA method from a few donors. TCRdb limited this immuneACCESS table to in-frame rearrangements with V and J called. A share of clones is missing; checked studies link under half to unresolved V genes, and the rest is unexplained. The DNA gave D and trimming, while V, J and clone size come from that table. This sample lists under 2,500,000 clones; approximately 94% were detected once. Around 0.13% of the sample comes from the top ten.

These data are taken from a study of shared clonotypes between healthy human individuals (TCRdb year 2020). Background on the whole study: The cohort included a few men and a couple of women between 18 and 49 years of age. For each donor, CD4 naive and CD4 memory were each given three plates, CD8 naive was given two plates, and CD8 memory was given one plate. To estimate repertoire size and how much clonotypes are shared between individuals, the study performed deep sequencing of blood TCR repertoires from about five healthy adults. To increase sequencing depth and limit assay-specific biases, TCR repertoire library preparation and sequencing were carried out by different laboratories using diverse techniques. Each donor's leukapheresis produced roughly between roughly 0.94 and 9.5 billion PBMCs. Summary of the overall study and its limitations: Higher generation probabilities were observed for clonotypes shared by all four sorted-subset donors than for non-shared clonotypes. Because the study included only a small number of donors, the genetic and exposure-history diversity represented was limited. Naive subsets generally had larger estimated clonotype richness than memory subsets did. Pairwise subsampling led to the expectation that sequencing depth would affect the degree of clonotype sharing among donors. Even with the large sequencing depth, rarefaction of the sorted-subset datasets indicated that sequencing was incomplete. Sharing across a few donors was observed for around 4.8% of naive CD4, less than 4% of naive CD8, around 2.5% of memory CD4, and around 0.44% of memory CD8 clonotypes. Sampling was limited to blood, and TCR repertoires in tissue likely differ from TCR repertoires in blood.

Healthy HIV-negative adults with no recently reported acute infections or vaccinations were included as donors. Only Caucasian adults living in Nashville, Tennessee, USA were represented among the donors. Magnetic negative selection was used to enrich CD4+ T cells, after which naive cells were positively selected on CD45RA and the negative fraction became the memory subset. After blood collection by leukapheresis, PBMCs were isolated using Ficoll-Histopaque density gradient centrifugation and then cryopreserved in the vapor phase of liquid nitrogen. Analytical flow cytometry was used to check the purity and quantity of every magnetically sorted T cell population. Each sorted fraction had its genomic DNA isolated and then quantified by UV absorbance on a Nanodrop 2000c. The germline V gene specifies SQVTM as CDR1 and ANQGSEA as CDR2. There are 15 amino acids in the CDR3, from cysteine to phenylalanine inclusive. CDR3 DNA is the only sequence kept; it has 45 bases, read in frame from the first base. A distance of 14 bases separates the germline ends of V and J, which lose 5 bases and 0 bases respectively.

The V gene is TRBV29-1 and the J gene is TRBJ2-1, with the D segment identity uncertain. Sequenced sample: naive CD4+ T cells sorted from blood. This specimen's cell subset or site label, interpreted: CD45RA+ positively selected. The sequence derives from a man between 18 and 29 years old in good health. The DNA is as follows: TGCAGCGTTATCCCGGATAGCCGCTCCTACAATGAGCAGTTCTTC. Its protein product is CSVIPDSRSYNEQFF.